Listed below are T cell receptor beta chains from one sample, sequenced in a study of cytomegalovirus exposure and HLA in healthy donors. Generated by immunoSEQ multiplex PCR, the TCRdb table keeps only in-frame clones and is missing some. The sample includes about 150,000 clones, over 75% of them seen just once. Sample: PBMCs. The receptors originated from a woman between 35 and 50 years old in good health and CMV-seropositive. CDR3s include the opening cysteine and the closing phenylalanine or tryptophan. Each record gives: clone size, V gene, D gene, J gene, CDR3 protein, CDR3 DNA. The D gene is left open where the match is weak. Size is stated for part of the rows, as once, few or many counts, or as a class when the clone is expanded.

once	TRBV28	.	TRBJ2-1	CASSSAEPPSYNEQFF	TGTGCCAGCAGTTCCGCAGAACCGCCGTCCTACAATGAGCAGTTCTTC
.	TRBV7-2	.	TRBJ2-7	CASSLAGEQYF	TGTGCCAGCAGCCTCGCGGGCGAGCAGTACTTC
.	TRBV5-1	.	TRBJ2-5	CASSLARDRLGTQYF	TGCGCCAGCAGCTTGGCTCGGGACAGACTAGGGACCCAGTACTTC
.	TRBV18	TRBD1	TRBJ2-5	CASSFETGMETQYF	TGTGCCAGCTCATTCGAGACAGGGATGGAGACCCAGTACTTC
.	TRBV19	TRBD2	TRBJ2-7	CASSATVTLAGVTYEQYF	TGTGCCAGTAGCGCGACCGTAACACTAGCGGGAGTGACCTACGAGCAGTACTTC
once	TRBV10-1	.	TRBJ2-7	CASSERGSEQYF	TGCGCCAGCAGTGAGAGGGGAAGCGAGCAGTACTTC
.	TRBV7-9	.	TRBJ1-2	CASSLTRALEYGYTF	TGTGCCAGCAGCTTAACTAGGGCCTTAGAATATGGCTACACCTTC
.	TRBV7-8	.	TRBJ1-5	CASSRSDGGSQHF	TGTGCCAGCAGCCGATCGGACGGCGGGTCCCAGCATTTT
.	TRBV7-9	.	TRBJ2-7	CASSPRQTVSYEQYF	TGTGCCAGCAGCCCAAGACAGACCGTCTCCTACGAGCAGTACTTC
.	TRBV2	TRBD1	TRBJ2-1	CASRGQEGDEQFF	TGTGCCAGCAGGGGACAGGAGGGGGATGAGCAGTTCTTC
few	TRBV18	TRBD2	TRBJ2-7	CASSTGLAGQYEQYF	TGTGCCAGCTCAACGGGACTAGCGGGACAGTACGAGCAGTACTTC
.	TRBV5-1	TRBD2	TRBJ2-7	CASSPSGTYEQYF	TGCGCCAGCAGCCCTAGCGGGACCTACGAGCAGTACTTC
once	TRBV30	.	TRBJ2-7	CAWSPTRTSRASYEQYF	TGTGCCTGGAGCCCCACCCGCACTAGCCGGGCCTCCTACGAGCAGTACTTC
once	TRBV7-3	.	TRBJ1-1	CASSLTLGGGWSEAFF	TGTGCCAGCAGCTTAACGTTGGGAGGGGGTTGGTCTGAAGCTTTCTTT
.	TRBV7-9	.	TRBJ2-7	CASSLQQGYEQYF	TGTGCCAGCAGCCTACAACAGGGCTACGAGCAGTACTTC
.	TRBV30	TRBD1	TRBJ1-2	CAWTRDSPNYGYTF	TGTGCCTGGACGCGGGACAGTCCGAACTATGGCTACACCTTC
.	TRBV7-9	TRBD2	TRBJ2-7	CASSFGITGGSYEQYF	TGTGCCAGCAGCTTTGGGATTACGGGAGGCTCCTACGAGCAGTACTTC
.	TRBV7-9	TRBD2	TRBJ2-3	CATLGGLAEGWDTQYF	TGTGCCACCCTCGGTGGGCTAGCGGAAGGGTGGGATACGCAGTATTTT
.	TRBV14	.	TRBJ1-1	CASSQDLRTVMNTEAFF	TGTGCCAGCAGCCAAGATCTCAGGACAGTCATGAACACTGAAGCTTTCTTT
.	TRBV4-1	TRBD2	TRBJ2-2	CASSQEPGAGGGTGELFF	TGCGCCAGCAGCCAAGAGCCGGGAGCGGGAGGCGGGACCGGGGAGCTGTTTTTT
.	TRBV29-1	.	TRBJ1-2	CSADDSIDGYTF	TGCAGCGCGGACGACAGTATCGATGGCTACACCTTC
.	TRBV9	TRBD2	TRBJ2-2	CASSPRTSGFFGELFF	TGTGCCAGCAGCCCCAGGACTAGCGGGTTTTTCGGGGAGCTGTTTTTT
.	TRBV15	TRBD1	TRBJ1-2	CATSPTGDSRYTF	TGTGCCACCAGTCCAACAGGGGATTCGCGCTACACCTTC
few	TRBV5-1	.	TRBJ2-1	CASSISSSYNEQFF	TGCGCCAGCAGCATTAGCAGCTCCTACAATGAGCAGTTCTTC
.	TRBV5-1	.	TRBJ2-7	CASSLHRAYEQYF	TGCGCCAGCAGCTTGCACAGAGCCTACGAGCAGTACTTC
.	TRBV7-9	.	TRBJ2-7	CASSLTAYEQYF	TGTGCCAGCAGCCTTACAGCCTACGAGCAGTACTTC
.	TRBV7-6	TRBD2	TRBJ2-1	CASSSPGLAGGPGNEQFF	TGTGCCAGCAGCTCCCCGGGACTAGCGGGAGGGCCAGGTAATGAGCAGTTCTTC
once	TRBV28	TRBD1	TRBJ1-1	CASTQGARTEAFF	TGTGCCAGCACCCAGGGGGCGCGAACTGAAGCTTTCTTT
.	TRBV5-4	.	TRBJ2-1	CASSLGPGSQFF	TGTGCCAGCAGCTTGGGCCCAGGCTCGCAGTTCTTC
.	TRBV6-5	.	TRBJ1-1	CASSYEVNTEAFF	TGTGCCAGCAGTTACGAGGTGAACACTGAAGCTTTCTTT
.	TRBV30	TRBD2	TRBJ2-1	CAWSLGGGAYNEQFF	TGTGCCTGGAGCTTGGGCGGGGGTGCCTACAATGAGCAGTTCTTC
.	TRBV6-6	.	TRBJ2-7	CASSYNGGVGEQYF	TGTGCCAGCAGTTACAATGGAGGGGTAGGGGAGCAGTACTTC
.	TRBV6-5	.	TRBJ2-7	CASSYGHGSGYEQYF	TGTGCCAGCAGTTACGGCCATGGTAGCGGATACGAGCAGTACTTC
.	TRBV7-3	TRBD2	TRBJ2-2	CASSAMTSGKAYTGELFF	TGTGCCAGCAGCGCCATGACTAGCGGGAAAGCCTACACCGGGGAGCTGTTTTTT
.	TRBV18	.	TRBJ1-1	CASSGGVGNTEAFF	TGTGCCAGCTCCGGCGGTGTAGGGAACACTGAAGCTTTCTTT
.	TRBV30	.	TRBJ1-1	CAWRGVNTEAFF	TGTGCCTGGAGAGGGGTGAACACTGAAGCTTTCTTT
few	TRBV19	TRBD1	TRBJ1-1	CASLDRDTEAFF	TGTGCCAGCCTCGACAGGGACACTGAAGCTTTCTTT
few	TRBV7-3	TRBD2	TRBJ2-3	CASSLRTSGFSTDTQYF	TGTGCCAGCAGCTTAAGGACTAGCGGGTTTAGCACAGATACGCAGTATTTT
.	TRBV18	.	TRBJ1-1	CASSPIQVTNTEAFF	TGTGCCAGCTCACCTATACAGGTGACGAACACTGAAGCTTTCTTT
.	TRBV18	.	TRBJ1-1	CASSQVGERAEAFF	TGTGCCAGCTCCCAAGTAGGAGAGAGGGCTGAAGCTTTCTTT
.	TRBV18	TRBD2	TRBJ2-3	CASSPTGGAGTSGRRTDTQYF	TGTGCCAGCTCACCGACGGGTGGCGCCGGGACTAGCGGGAGAAGGACAGATACGCAGTATTTT
few	TRBV6-6	.	TRBJ2-1	CASSYRSGSSYNEQFF	TGTGCCAGCAGTTACAGAAGCGGAAGCTCCTACAATGAGCAGTTCTTC
.	TRBV13	TRBD2	TRBJ2-3	CASSLGSSGGYTDTQYF	TGTGCCAGCAGCTTAGGGTCTAGCGGGGGATACACAGATACGCAGTATTTT
.	TRBV2	.	TRBJ2-3	CASSEALRGTRTDTQYF	TGTGCCAGCAGTGAAGCGCTTCGCGGCACTCGCACAGATACGCAGTATTTT
.	TRBV18	TRBD2	TRBJ2-2	CASSLTSSGATGELFF	TGTGCCAGCTCACTCACCTCTAGCGGAGCCACCGGGGAGCTGTTTTTT
few	TRBV27	.	TRBJ2-3	CASTRPGTDTQYF	TGTGCCAGCACCCGTCCCGGCACAGATACGCAGTATTTT
few	TRBV5-1	TRBD2	TRBJ2-7	CASSLGLAGGYEQYF	TGCGCCAGCAGCTTGGGACTAGCGGGAGGATACGAGCAGTACTTC